The sequence of this TCR beta chain was determined in a study of CD8+CD57+ T cells in acquired aplastic anemia. This clonotype was found a few times. The CDR3 covers 14 residues. J gave up 5 bases and V 1 base, and 4 bases lay outside the gene matches. In germline, CDR1 is SGHVS, CDR2 FQNEAQ. By flow cytometry, patients selected for sequencing had shown an expansion of CD8+CD57+ cells. Genomic DNA provided the template from which TCR beta VDJ and CDR3 profiles were obtained. TCRdb reprocessed the reads via MiXCR and lists one record per CDR3 protein. The sample contains 200,000 or so distinct CDR3 sequences, more than 45% of which appear only once.

Sequencing was carried out using sorted CD4+, CD8+, or CD8+CD57+ T cells (not recorded which) from PBMCs. The J gene is TRBJ1-1, the V gene TRBV7-8; TRBD1 agrees at 7 bases. The sequence came from a human donor with aplastic anemia. The CDR3 DNA reads TGTGCCAGCAGCTTAGGAGGGGGCCGGACTGAAGCTTTCTTT. This sequence encodes CASSLGGGRTEAFF.